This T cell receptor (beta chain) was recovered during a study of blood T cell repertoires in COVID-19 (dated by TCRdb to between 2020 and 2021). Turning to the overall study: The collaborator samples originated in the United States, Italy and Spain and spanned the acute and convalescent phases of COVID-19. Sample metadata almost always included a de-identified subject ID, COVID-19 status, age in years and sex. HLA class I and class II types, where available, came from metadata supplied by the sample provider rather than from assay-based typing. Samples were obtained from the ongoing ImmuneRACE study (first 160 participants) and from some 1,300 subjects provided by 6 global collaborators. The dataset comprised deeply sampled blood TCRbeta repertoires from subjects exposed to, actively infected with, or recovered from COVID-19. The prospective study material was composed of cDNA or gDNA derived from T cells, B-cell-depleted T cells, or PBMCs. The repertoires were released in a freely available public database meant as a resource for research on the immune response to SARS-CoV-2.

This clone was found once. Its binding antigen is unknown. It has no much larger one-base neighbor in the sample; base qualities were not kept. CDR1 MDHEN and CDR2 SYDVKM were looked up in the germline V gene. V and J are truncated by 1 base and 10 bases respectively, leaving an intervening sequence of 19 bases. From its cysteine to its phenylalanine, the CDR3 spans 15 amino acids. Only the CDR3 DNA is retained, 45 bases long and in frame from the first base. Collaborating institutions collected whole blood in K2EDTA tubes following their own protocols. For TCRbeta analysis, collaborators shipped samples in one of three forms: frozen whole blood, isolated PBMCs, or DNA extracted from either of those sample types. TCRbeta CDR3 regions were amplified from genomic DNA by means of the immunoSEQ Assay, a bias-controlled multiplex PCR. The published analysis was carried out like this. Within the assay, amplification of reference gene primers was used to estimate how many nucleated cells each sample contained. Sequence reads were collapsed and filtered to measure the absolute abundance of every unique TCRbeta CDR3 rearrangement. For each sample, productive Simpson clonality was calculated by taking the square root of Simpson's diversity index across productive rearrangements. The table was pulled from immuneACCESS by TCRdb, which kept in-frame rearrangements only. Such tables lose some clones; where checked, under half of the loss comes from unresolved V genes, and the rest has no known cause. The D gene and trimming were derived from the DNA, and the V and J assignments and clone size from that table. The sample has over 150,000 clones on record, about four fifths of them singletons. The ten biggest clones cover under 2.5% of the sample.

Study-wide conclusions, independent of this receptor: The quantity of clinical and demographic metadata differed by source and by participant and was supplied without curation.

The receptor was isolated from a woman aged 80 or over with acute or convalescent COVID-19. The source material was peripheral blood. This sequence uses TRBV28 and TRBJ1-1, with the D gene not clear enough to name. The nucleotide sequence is TGTGCCAGCAGTTTATTGGATGGGAGTATACTGACAGCTTTCTTT. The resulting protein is CASSLLDGSILTAFF.